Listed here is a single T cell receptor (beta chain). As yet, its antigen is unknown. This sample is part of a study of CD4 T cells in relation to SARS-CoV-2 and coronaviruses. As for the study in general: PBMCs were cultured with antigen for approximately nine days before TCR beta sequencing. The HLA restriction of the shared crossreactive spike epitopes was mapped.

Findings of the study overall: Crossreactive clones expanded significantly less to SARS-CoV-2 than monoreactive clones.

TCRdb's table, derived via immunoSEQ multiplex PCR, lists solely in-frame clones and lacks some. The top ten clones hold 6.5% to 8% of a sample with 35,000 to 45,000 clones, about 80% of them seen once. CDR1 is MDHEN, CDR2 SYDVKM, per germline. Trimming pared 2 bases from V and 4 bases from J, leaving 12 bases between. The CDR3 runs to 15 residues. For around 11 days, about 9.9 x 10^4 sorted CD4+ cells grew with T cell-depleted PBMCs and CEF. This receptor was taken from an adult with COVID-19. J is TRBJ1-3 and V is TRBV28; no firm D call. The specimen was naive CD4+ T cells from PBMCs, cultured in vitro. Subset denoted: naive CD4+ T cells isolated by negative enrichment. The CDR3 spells CASSLEPLGGNTIYF. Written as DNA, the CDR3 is TGTGCCAGCAGTTTAGAACCCCTGGGAGGAAACACCATATATTTT.